This T cell receptor beta chain was found in a study of blood T cell repertoires in COVID-19. The CDR3 contains 17 residues. J was trimmed by 1 base and V by 6 bases; bases with no gene match: 9. The germline V gene has CDR1 LGHNA and CDR2 YNFKEQ. Original processing methods: Amplifying reference gene primers gave estimates of nucleated cell counts. Sequenced by immunoSEQ multiplex PCR; TCRdb stores in-frame clones only, minus some. The DNA was the basis for D and trimming; V, J and clone size are from that table. The repertoire has under 300,000 clones, approximately 85% of them found once; the top ten carry 9% to 15%.

Sequences were obtained from peripheral blood. The source is an elderly man with acute or convalescent COVID-19. The chain links TRBV4-2 to TRBJ2-6; TRBD1 matches at 7 bases. The CDR3 loop is CASRARQGQSGANVLTF. Written as DNA, the CDR3 is TGTGCCAGCAGAGCGAGACAGGGACAGTCTGGGGCCAACGTCCTGACTTTC.